The 26 T cell receptor beta chains below were found in one sample sequenced in a study of T cells after yellow fever vaccination. In TCRdb, the 5' RACE reads were re-called with MiXCR into one record per CDR3 protein. The repertoire includes hundreds of thousands of distinct CDR3 sequences, approximately 6% of them detected once, and 15% sits in the top ten. The material sequenced was PBMCs, taken 5 days after the yellow fever booster vaccination. The receptors were sampled from a young man who received the YFV17D yellow fever vaccine.

This clonotype was seen more than once but under ten times. This chain links TRBV20-1 with TRBJ1-6; D unresolved. The V end was cut by 3 bases, the J end by 8 bases, with 17 bases between. The CDR3 spans 15 residues. Germline V CDR1 and CDR2: DFQATT, SNEGSKA (reference sequence). Written as DNA, the CDR3 is TGCAGTGCTAGGTTTCCGGGCGGGATGGATTCACCCCTCCACTTT. It translates to CSARFPGGMDSPLHF.

This clonotype was detected many times. The chain employs TRBV6-6 and TRBJ2-7; 7 nucleotides match TRBD2. The CDR3 length is 13 residues. After removal of 2 bases from V and 7 bases from J, the junction contained 5 bases not matched to a gene. Germline CDR1 and CDR2: MNHNY and SVGAGI (reference sequence). In DNA form, the CDR3 reads TGTGCCAGCAGTTACCCCCGGGGGGATGAGCAGTACTTC. It yields the protein CASSYPRGDEQYF.

This clonotype was seen ten or more times. The chain couples TRBV27 to TRBJ2-1; a weak D match, TRBD2 (5 bases). V dropped 1 base and J dropped 3 bases, with 13 bases sitting between them. Germline CDR1 is MNHEY and CDR2 is SMNVEV (reference sequence). The CDR3 consists of 16 residues. The chain's CDR3 is CASSLLTSGVYNEQFF. In DNA form, the CDR3 reads TGTGCCAGCAGTTTATTGACCTCCGGGGTCTACAATGAGCAGTTCTTC.

A few counts support this clonotype. V and J are TRBV12-3 or TRBV12-4 and TRBJ1-3; possible D gene TRBD1, 5 bases. Between the trimmed V and J ends, which lost 4 bases and 0 bases, there was a span of 10 bases. The CDR3 runs to 15 residues. The CDR3 DNA follows: TGTGCCAGCAGTTCAAGGGACGGCTCTGGAAACACCATATATTTT. Encoded protein: CASSSRDGSGNTIYF.

In this sample, this clonotype turned up a few times. The chain couples TRBV20-1 to TRBJ2-1; no clear D gene. The CDR3 totals 15 residues. The germline gives CDR1 DFQATT, CDR2 SNEGSKA (reference sequence). V lost 3 bases, J lost 2 bases, and 14 bases lay in between. In DNA, the CDR3 is TGCAGTGCTAGTAGTTATAGGAATACCTACAATGAGCAGTTCTTC. This sequence encodes CSASSYRNTYNEQFF.

The table lists this clonotype with a few counts. The CDR3 here is CASSPGRAGTDTQYF. CDR3 sequence (DNA): TGTGCCAGTAGCCCAGGGAGGGCAGGGACAGATACGCAGTATTTT. V and J are TRBV19 and TRBJ2-3; TRBD2 matches 7 bases. Germline V gene data show CDR1 as LNHDA and CDR2 as SQIVND (reference sequence). Trimming cost V 6 bases and J 3 bases; bases outside gene matches: 9. There are 15 residues in the CDR3.

The chain joins TRBV5-4 to TRBJ1-2; 8 bases are a match to TRBD1. V trimming: 5 bases; J trimming: 4 bases; junction bases outside the gene matches: 10. The V gene's germline CDR1 is SGHNT and CDR2 YYREEE (reference sequence). This CDR3 contains 15 residues. The CDR3 loop reads CASRPAGQAAYGYTF. DNA for the CDR3: TGTGCCAGCAGACCGGCGGGACAGGCTGCCTATGGCTACACCTTC.

This clonotype was recorded at least ten times. The chain has TRBV19 and TRBJ2-1, with 14 bases lining up with TRBD2. Losses at the gene ends were 9 bases for V and 2 bases for J; bases not matched to a gene: 12. Germline V gene data show CDR1 as LNHDA and CDR2 as SQIVND (reference sequence). The CDR3 is 18 amino acids. CDR3 sequence: CASSGTSGGRRTYNEQFF. Here the CDR3 DNA reads TGTGCCAGCTCCGGGACTAGCGGGGGCCGGAGGACCTACAATGAGCAGTTCTTC.

This clonotype showed up just a few times. The chain recombines TRBV19 with TRBJ2-5; tentatively, D is TRBD2 (6 bases). The V gene's germline CDR1 is LNHDA and CDR2 SQIVND (reference sequence). This CDR3 contains 13 residues. The V gene lost 7 bases and the J gene lost 5 bases, with 14 bases spanning the gap. CDR3 in amino acids: CASTSAGRETQYF. The CDR3 DNA follows: TGTGCCAGTACAAGCGCGGGGAGGGAGACCCAGTACTTC. The complete variable domain, with remaining parts taken from reference TRBV19 and TRBJ2-5, reads DGGITQSPKYLFRKEGQNVTLSCEQNLNHDAMYWYRQDPGQGLRLIYYSQIVNDFQKGDIAEGYSVSREKKESFPLTVTSAQKNPTAFYLCASTSAGRETQYFGPGTRLLVL.

This clonotype was found many times. One end of the junction is discordant with germline, which a read error may explain. The chain has TRBV10-3 and TRBJ2-1; 8 bases line up with TRBD2. The CDR3 spans 14 residues. Germline CDR1 and CDR2: ENHRY and SYGVKD. This CDR3 is CAIKSGLERNQQFF. The CDR3 nucleotides are TGTGCCATCAAGTCGGGACTAGAGCGCAATCAGCAGTTCTTC.

The chain links TRBV12-3 or TRBV12-4 to TRBJ2-7; the match to TRBD2 covers 7 bases. V lost 2 bases and J lost 0; bases outside the gene matches: 7. The CDR3 runs 16 residues. CDR3 coding DNA: TGTGCCAGCAGTTTAAGGTCTAGCGGTCCCTCCTACGAGCAGTACTTC. Translation: CASSLRSSGPSYEQYF.

This clonotype was seen only a few times. The chain employs TRBV5-1 and TRBJ2-5, with D possibly matching TRBD2 (6 bases). CDR3 length: 15 residues. Per germline, CDR1 SGHRS and CDR2 YFSETQ. The V end was cut by 4 bases, the J end by 5 bases, with 18 bases between. The CDR3 region is CASSPGAAGKETQYF. The CDR3 nucleotides read TGCGCCAGCAGCCCCGGGGCTGCGGGAAAGGAGACCCAGTACTTC.

This clonotype was recorded many times. The rearrangement joins TRBV20-1 to TRBJ1-5, with D hard to call. The V gene's germline CDR1 is DFQATT and CDR2 SNEGSKA (reference sequence). The CDR3 is 15 residues long. The V end was cut by 4 bases, the J end by 0 bases, with 13 bases between. The CDR3 DNA is TGCAGTGCTACGGAGGCAGATACTAGCAATCAGCCCCAGCATTTT. As protein: CSATEADTSNQPQHF.

This clonotype was recorded at least ten times. The gene calls are TRBV5-1 and TRBJ2-5, with 10 bases matching TRBD2. V was pared by 4 bases and J by 1 base, with 4 bases of the junction left unmatched. The CDR3 is 15 residues long. Looked up from germline, CDR1 is SGHRS and CDR2 is YFSETQ. The CDR3 sequence: CASSGRLAGQETQYF. The CDR3 bases are TGCGCCAGCAGCGGACGACTAGCGGGCCAAGAGACCCAGTACTTC.

The gene calls are TRBV28 and TRBJ2-5; TRBD2 matches at 8 bases. V gave up 6 bases and J gave up 4 bases; unmatched junction bases: 10. CDR3 length equals 15 residues. Germline values: CDR1 MDHEN, CDR2 SYDVKM. The CDR3 nucleotides are TGTGCCAGCAGCGGGAGGGCCTTGAGGGCAGAGACCCAGTACTTC. Translated, it gives CASSGRALRAETQYF.

This clonotype was picked up a small number of times. J is TRBJ2-3 and V is TRBV20-1; 7 bases align to TRBD2. V lost 6 bases to trimming and J lost 0 bases; unmatched junction nucleotides: 12. The germline V gene encodes CDR1 DFQATT and CDR2 SNEGSKA (reference sequence). The CDR3 spans 16 residues. The DNA for the CDR3 is TGCAGTGCCCCGCCAGGGACTACCACTAGCACAGATACGCAGTATTTT. Its translation: CSAPPGTTTSTDTQYF.

The chain uses TRBV7-6 and TRBJ2-5, with 14 bases that match TRBD2. The J segment lost 1 base and the V segment lost 5 bases, leaving 9 bases of the junction unmatched. Germline loops: CDR1 SGHVS, CDR2 FNYEAQ. This CDR3 contains 18 residues. CDR3: CASSRNPGTSGSQETQYF. The CDR3 nucleotides read TGTGCCAGCAGCCGCAATCCCGGGACTAGCGGGAGCCAAGAGACCCAGTACTTC.

This clonotype showed up many times. The rearrangement uses TRBV6-2 or TRBV6-3 and TRBJ1-6; perhaps TRBD1 as D (6 bases). Trimming left V 10 bases short and J 10 bases short, with 26 bases between. The CDR3 has 16 residues. The germline gives CDR1 MNHEY, CDR2 SVGEGT. The CDR3 region is CANTRTAGNRVSPLHF. DNA of the CDR3: TGTGCCAACACCCGAACGGCCGGGAACAGGGTATCACCCCTCCACTTT.

The J gene is TRBJ2-5, the V gene TRBV5-1, with D possibly matching TRBD1 (6 bases). Germline V CDR1 and CDR2: SGHRS, YFSETQ. Between the trimmed V and J ends, which lost 6 bases and 5 bases, there was a span of 14 bases. The CDR3 contains 13 residues. The DNA of the CDR3 is TGCGCCAGCAACGAACAGGGAGACGAGACCCAGTACTTC. Translated: CASNEQGDETQYF.

V is TRBV28 and J is TRBJ2-7; 8 bases match TRBD1. The V segment lost 3 bases and the J segment 4 bases; nucleotides outside the gene matches: 5. There are 14 residues in the CDR3. CDR1 is MDHEN, CDR2 SYDVKM, per germline. The CDR3 region is CASSFYGQGYEQYF. The CDR3 nucleotides are TGTGCCAGCAGTTTTTATGGACAGGGTTACGAGCAGTACTTC.

As concerns this clonotype: The limits of the CDR3 on the DNA are not certain, so only TCRdb's listed CDR3 is given. The chain employs TRBV7-2 and TRBJ1-2; the D call TRBD1 from the table was never checked on the DNA. CDR1 is SGHTA, CDR2 FQGNSA, per germline. From its first to its last residue, the CDR3 has 13 amino acids. CDR3 residues: CASSFRGRDGYTF.

This clonotype was picked up a small number of times. The chain combines TRBV14 with TRBJ2-5; D may match TRBD1 or TRBD2 (6 bases each). The CDR3 length is 17 residues. V dropped 4 bases and J dropped 0 bases, with 18 bases sitting between them. The germline V gene has CDR1 SGHDN and CDR2 FVKESK. CDR3 nucleotides: TGTGCCAGCAGCCCTCGGGCGGGACAAAGACACCAAGAGACCCAGTACTTC. It yields the protein CASSPRAGQRHQETQYF.

The chain has TRBV7-2 and TRBJ2-7; D is possibly TRBD1 or TRBD2 (5 bases each). Germline-derived CDR1 and CDR2 are SGHTA and FQGNSA. The ends were cut back, 1 base at V and 10 bases at J, with 14 bases in the middle. This CDR3 region has 13 residues. As DNA, the CDR3 is TGTGCCAGCAGCTTAGAATCCCTGGGACCCCAGTACTTC. Its translation is CASSLESLGPQYF.

This clonotype was observed a few times. The CDR3 sequence: CASRANRVSNQPQHF. The CDR3 region has the DNA TGTGCCAGTAGAGCAAACAGGGTGAGCAATCAGCCCCAGCATTTT. The genes are TRBV19 and TRBJ1-5; D is perhaps TRBD1 (6 bases). V was clipped by 6 bases and J by 1 base, with 13 bases between them. The CDR3 runs 15 residues. Per germline, CDR1 LNHDA and CDR2 SQIVND (reference sequence). The variable domain in full, with the rest retrieved from reference TRBV19 and TRBJ1-5, is DGGITQSPKYLFRKEGQNVTLSCEQNLNHDAMYWYRQDPGQGLRLIYYSQIVNDFQKGDIAEGYSVSREKKESFPLTVTSAQKNPTAFYLCASRANRVSNQPQHFGDGTRLSIL.

This clonotype was observed a few times. The chain couples TRBV18 to TRBJ2-7, with 7 bases aligning to TRBD2. The junction had 7 bases not matched to a gene; V was cut back by 4 bases and J by 7 bases. Looked up from germline, CDR1 is KGHSH and CDR2 is LQKENI. The CDR3 covers 13 residues. CDR3 sequence reads: CASSRAGDGEQYF. In nucleotides, the CDR3 is TGTGCCAGCTCACGGGCGGGGGACGGGGAGCAGTACTTC.

The V call is TRBV29-1, the J call TRBJ2-5, with TRBD2 matching 7 bases. CDR3 length: 14 amino acids. Germline CDR1 is SQVTM and CDR2 is ANQGSEA. V gave up 5 bases and J gave up 5 bases; unmatched junction bases: 11. The CDR3: CSVSPGLHLETQYF. CDR3 nucleotide sequence: TGCAGCGTTTCCCCGGGACTACACTTGGAGACCCAGTACTTC.